These T cell receptor beta chains were read from a single sample in a study of blood T cell repertoires in COVID-19. Libraries were prepared by immunoSEQ multiplex PCR; TCRdb keeps only in-frame clonotypes and omits some of them. The table includes more than 300,000 clones, more than 75% detected once. Sequencing was performed on peripheral blood. The receptors were sampled from a young woman who had recovered from COVID-19. Each CDR3 is given with its conserved first and last residue. A D gene is named only where the DNA matches it firmly. Size is stated for part of the rows, as once, few or many counts, or as a class when the clone is expanded.

NA	TRBD1	TRBJ1-2	TRBV19	TGTGCCAGTAGTACCGTTCAGGGGGTAGGAAACTATGGCTACACCTTC	CASSTVQGVGNYGYTF
NA	TRBD1	TRBJ1-6	TRBV7-8	TGTGCCAGCAGCCTTCGGGACAGGACTATTTCACCCCTCCACTTT	CASSLRDRTISPLHF
NA	TRBD2	TRBJ2-2	TRBV11-3	TGTGCCAGCAGCTTAGCCCAAACTAGCGTGAAGAACACCGGGGAGCTGTTTTTT	CASSLAQTSVKNTGELFF
few	TRBD1	TRBJ2-2	TRBV11-3	TGTGCCAGCAGCACTCGACAGGGGTACACCGGGGAGCTGTTTTTT	CASSTRQGYTGELFF
NA	NA	TRBJ1-2	TRBV19	TGTGCCAGTAGTCCCCCACTGGGGACGGAGGGTGCTAACTATGGCTACACCTTC	CASSPPLGTEGANYGYTF
NA	NA	TRBJ2-3	TRBV7-2	TGTGCCAGCAGCTTAAATACAGGGAGAGTAGATACGCAGTATTTT	CASSLNTGRVDTQYF
NA	NA	TRBJ1-2	TRBV19	TGTGCCAGTAGTATAGACAGGGGATTCGGTGGCTACACCTTC	CASSIDRGFGGYTF
NA	TRBD1	TRBJ1-2	TRBV27	TGTGCCAGCAGTTTACAGGGGGCTGGGGGCTACACCTTC	CASSLQGAGGYTF
NA	TRBD2	TRBJ2-1	TRBV12-5	TGTGCTAGTGGTTTGGTCTACGCCGGCGGGAGGGCCTACGGGAATGAGCAGTTCTTC	CASGLVYAGGRAYGNEQFF
NA	TRBD1	TRBJ2-4	TRBV4-3	TGCGCCAGCAGCCAAGATTTGTCAGGGGGATCCAAAAACATTCAGTACTTC	CASSQDLSGGSKNIQYF
NA	NA	TRBJ2-2	TRBV24-1	TGTGCCACCAGTGATTTGCAGGTAGTCGGGGAGCTGTTTTTT	CATSDLQVVGELFF
NA	NA	TRBJ2-1	TRBV24-1	TGTGCCACCAGTCCCCACAGGAACCCCCCTGAGCAGTTCTTC	CATSPHRNPPEQFF
NA	TRBD1	TRBJ1-2	TRBV6-5	TGTGCCAGCAGTTACCTTGGACAGGGAATCTATGGCTACACCTTC	CASSYLGQGIYGYTF
NA	NA	TRBJ1-1	TRBV4-3	TGCGCCAGCAGCCAAGAAGAACGGGCGACAGGCGTAAACACTGAAGCTTTCTTT	CASSQEERATGVNTEAFF
NA	NA	TRBJ1-3	TRBV28	TGTGCCAGCAGCTTCCCTAGGACAGTCTCTGGAAACACCATATATTTT	CASSFPRTVSGNTIYF
few	NA	TRBJ1-1	TRBV5-4	TGTGCCAGCAGCTACGACAGCACTGAAGCTTTCTTT	CASSYDSTEAFF
once	TRBD2	TRBJ2-5	TRBV4-3	TGCGCCAGCAGCCAAGTAGCGGGAGCTGGAGAGACCCAGTACTTC	CASSQVAGAGETQYF
NA	NA	TRBJ2-3	TRBV4-1	TGCGCCAGCAGCCGGGTGACAGCGACAGATACGCAGTATTTT	CASSRVTATDTQYF
NA	TRBD1	TRBJ2-1	TRBV3-1/TRBV3-2	TGTGCCAGCAGCCACCGGGACAGGGTGTCCAATGAGCAGTTCTTC	CASSHRDRVSNEQFF
NA	TRBD1	TRBJ1-3	TRBV4-1	TGCGCCAGCAGCCAGGACAGGGTTTCTGGAAACACCATATATTTT	CASSQDRVSGNTIYF
NA	TRBD1	TRBJ1-1	TRBV29-1	TGCAGCGTTAAACTTAACCGGTGGGGACAGGGAATCGGGGACACTGAAGCTTTCTTT	CSVKLNRWGQGIGDTEAFF
NA	TRBD2	TRBJ2-1	TRBV13	TGTGCCAGCAGCTTGCCCCTAGCGGGTCCAGCCAATGAGCAGTTCTTC	CASSLPLAGPANEQFF
once	TRBD1	TRBJ2-2	TRBV5-4	TGTGCCAGCAGTTCCGGGACAGGGTTCACCGGGGAGCTGTTTTTT	CASSSGTGFTGELFF
NA	NA	TRBJ1-2	TRBV3-1/TRBV3-2	TGTGCCAGCAGCCAAGGACTAGACAGAATTAACTATGGCTACACCTTC	CASSQGLDRINYGYTF
NA	TRBD1	TRBJ1-1	TRBV5-1	TGCGCCAGCAGCTTGGCGCCGGGGACAGTGGATGAAGCTTTCTTT	CASSLAPGTVDEAFF
NA	NA	TRBJ2-2	TRBV7-9	TGTGCCAGCAGCCCCCCCCGGGGGGAGCTGTTTTTT	CASSPPRGELFF
NA	NA	TRBJ1-1	TRBV4-1	TGCGCCAGCAGCCAACAGAAGAACACTGAAGCTTTCTTT	CASSQQKNTEAFF
NA	NA	TRBJ1-5	TRBV6-5	TGTGCCAGCAGTTACTCGACAGACAATCAGCCCCAGCATTTT	CASSYSTDNQPQHF
NA	TRBD1	TRBJ2-5	TRBV2	TGTGCCAGCAGTAGGGACAGACAAGAGACCCAGTACTTC	CASSRDRQETQYF
NA	NA	TRBJ2-2	TRBV5-1	TGCGCCAGCAGCTTGGATCGTAGCCTATCCGGGGAGCTGTTTTTT	CASSLDRSLSGELFF
NA	NA	TRBJ1-2	TRBV5-1	TGCGCCAGCAGCTTGGTGGGGACAAAAGGTGGCTACACCTTC	CASSLVGTKGGYTF
once	TRBD2	TRBJ2-3	TRBV7-9	TGTGCCAGCAGCCTGGGACTAGCGGCAGATACGCAGTATTTT	CASSLGLAADTQYF